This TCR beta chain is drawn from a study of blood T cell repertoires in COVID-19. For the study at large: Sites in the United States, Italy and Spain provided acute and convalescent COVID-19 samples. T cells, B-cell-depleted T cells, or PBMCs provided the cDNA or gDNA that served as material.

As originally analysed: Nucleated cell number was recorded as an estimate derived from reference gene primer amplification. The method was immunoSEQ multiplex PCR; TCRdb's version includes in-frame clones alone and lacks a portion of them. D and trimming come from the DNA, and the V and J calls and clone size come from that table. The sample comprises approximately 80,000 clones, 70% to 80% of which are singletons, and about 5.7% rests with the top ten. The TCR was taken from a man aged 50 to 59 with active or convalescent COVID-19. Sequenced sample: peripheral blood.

CDR3 DNA sequence: TGCAGCGCTCGGACAGGGTCTAATTCACCCCTCCACTTT. Translated, it gives CSARTGSNSPLHF. The chain couples TRBV29-1 to TRBJ1-6; TRBD1 aligns across 8 bases. The V segment lost 7 bases and the J segment 6 bases; nucleotides outside the gene matches: 5. Germline lookup yields CDR1 SQVTM and CDR2 ANQGSEA. This CDR3 spans 13 amino acids.